This is a list of T cell receptor beta chains from one sample in a study of cytomegalovirus exposure and HLA in healthy donors. Sequenced by immunoSEQ multiplex PCR; TCRdb stores in-frame clones only, minus some. The sample yields around 85,000 clones, around 70% seen once. The sequencing sample was made of PBMCs. These receptors were taken from a man younger than 40 in good health and CMV-seropositive. The CDR3 runs from the conserved cysteine through the conserved F or W. The order of the fields is J gene, clone size, V gene, CDR3 protein. The listing skips clone size in some rows; elsewhere it reads once, few, many or a size class.

J gene: TRBJ1-2
clone size: few
V gene: TRBV29-1
CDR3 protein: CSGWGNNYGYPF

J gene: TRBJ2-3
clone size: -
V gene: TRBV27
CDR3 protein: CASITRGSTDTQYF

J gene: TRBJ2-7
clone size: -
V gene: TRBV11-2
CDR3 protein: CASSFGVPYEQYF

J gene: TRBJ2-3
clone size: -
V gene: TRBV15
CDR3 protein: CATRPGTSGTDTQYF

J gene: TRBJ2-5
clone size: -
V gene: TRBV19
CDR3 protein: CASSMGATLEETQYF

J gene: TRBJ2-3
clone size: -
V gene: TRBV29-1
CDR3 protein: CSVPSSGHSTDTQYF

J gene: TRBJ2-1
clone size: -
V gene: TRBV6-1
CDR3 protein: CASSRLAESYNEQFF

J gene: TRBJ1-1
clone size: -
V gene: TRBV9
CDR3 protein: CASSLRPGTGEAFF

J gene: TRBJ1-1
clone size: -
V gene: TRBV13
CDR3 protein: CASSFRQGRAAEAFF

J gene: TRBJ2-1
clone size: -
V gene: TRBV6-1
CDR3 protein: CASSEGASGFNEQFF

J gene: TRBJ1-1
clone size: -
V gene: TRBV15
CDR3 protein: CATSSDREVTEAFF

J gene: TRBJ1-6
clone size: -
V gene: TRBV30
CDR3 protein: CAWRQSSPLHF

J gene: TRBJ2-1
clone size: -
V gene: TRBV29-1
CDR3 protein: CSALAVPSYNEQFF

J gene: TRBJ2-2
clone size: -
V gene: TRBV5-1
CDR3 protein: CASSERANTGELFF

J gene: TRBJ1-2
clone size: -
V gene: TRBV18
CDR3 protein: CASSPLKQGYGYTF

J gene: TRBJ2-2
clone size: -
V gene: TRBV7-6
CDR3 protein: CASSSFILSGGAVTGELFF

J gene: TRBJ2-1
clone size: -
V gene: TRBV5-6
CDR3 protein: CASSRLAGAAYNEQFF

J gene: TRBJ1-1
clone size: -
V gene: TRBV6-6
CDR3 protein: CASRQRQGVAFF

J gene: TRBJ1-5
clone size: -
V gene: TRBV27
CDR3 protein: CASSQDRGGNQPQHF

J gene: TRBJ2-2
clone size: -
V gene: TRBV5-1
CDR3 protein: CASRDRTGEAGELFF

J gene: TRBJ2-1
clone size: once
V gene: TRBV7-2
CDR3 protein: CASSARLAGEREQFF

J gene: TRBJ1-5
clone size: -
V gene: TRBV6-1
CDR3 protein: CASSEDRSGQPQHF

J gene: TRBJ1-3
clone size: few
V gene: TRBV6-1
CDR3 protein: CASRMTGGSGNTIYF

J gene: TRBJ2-2
clone size: -
V gene: TRBV9
CDR3 protein: CASSGLAGVKPGELFF

J gene: TRBJ1-1
clone size: -
V gene: TRBV10-3
CDR3 protein: CAISEFYTETGNTEAFF

J gene: TRBJ2-3
clone size: few
V gene: TRBV2
CDR3 protein: CASSELRAADTQYF

J gene: TRBJ1-5
clone size: -
V gene: TRBV28
CDR3 protein: CASRPDRGPQPQHF

J gene: TRBJ2-3
clone size: -
V gene: TRBV7-2
CDR3 protein: CASSLLAGEADTQYF

J gene: TRBJ1-2
clone size: -
V gene: TRBV6-6
CDR3 protein: CASSYTSAVVEGYTF

J gene: TRBJ2-7
clone size: -
V gene: TRBV18
CDR3 protein: CASSPSHSSYEQYF

J gene: TRBJ2-1
clone size: few
V gene: TRBV10-3
CDR3 protein: CAISESTGTGRGEQFF

J gene: TRBJ2-1
clone size: -
V gene: TRBV21-1
CDR3 protein: CASSKIGASGRDSRDNEQFF

J gene: TRBJ1-1
clone size: -
V gene: TRBV15
CDR3 protein: CATLGGLGNTEAFF

J gene: TRBJ2-7
clone size: -
V gene: TRBV28
CDR3 protein: CASSFSAGGSNFYEQYF

J gene: TRBJ2-7
clone size: -
V gene: TRBV9
CDR3 protein: CASSPRSTGTVAQYF

J gene: TRBJ2-7
clone size: -
V gene: TRBV15
CDR3 protein: CATSRDKGAYEQYF

J gene: TRBJ2-6
clone size: -
V gene: TRBV29-1
CDR3 protein: CSVHSGANVLTF

J gene: TRBJ2-2
clone size: -
V gene: TRBV6-6
CDR3 protein: CASSYSGGETGELFF

J gene: TRBJ2-2
clone size: -
V gene: TRBV2
CDR3 protein: CASRETGTGELFF

J gene: TRBJ1-4
clone size: -
V gene: TRBV5-1
CDR3 protein: CASSEQVNEKLFF

J gene: TRBJ2-2
clone size: -
V gene: TRBV4-1
CDR3 protein: CASSPRAGGRNTGELFF

J gene: TRBJ2-7
clone size: -
V gene: TRBV5-1
CDR3 protein: CASSPGGAAMIYEQYF

J gene: TRBJ1-3
clone size: medium-sized
V gene: TRBV9
CDR3 protein: CASSVDNSGNTIYF

J gene: TRBJ1-2
clone size: -
V gene: TRBV7-2
CDR3 protein: CASSLAGIQGGYGYTF

J gene: TRBJ1-2
clone size: -
V gene: TRBV28
CDR3 protein: CASRAQGNYGYTF

J gene: TRBJ2-3
clone size: -
V gene: TRBV30
CDR3 protein: CASSGLAGSVSTDTQYF

J gene: TRBJ1-1
clone size: -
V gene: TRBV27
CDR3 protein: CASSPGQRNTEAFF

J gene: TRBJ1-1
clone size: -
V gene: TRBV28
CDR3 protein: CASSSPPGAYEAFF

J gene: TRBJ2-7
clone size: -
V gene: TRBV4-1
CDR3 protein: CASSQPDREFHEQYF

J gene: TRBJ2-2
clone size: few
V gene: TRBV6-4
CDR3 protein: CASSSGDTGELFF

J gene: TRBJ1-5
clone size: -
V gene: TRBV28
CDR3 protein: CASRSTQPQHF

J gene: TRBJ2-1
clone size: -
V gene: TRBV2
CDR3 protein: CASSEVGQVPYNEQFF

J gene: TRBJ1-2
clone size: -
V gene: TRBV7-3
CDR3 protein: CASSLTPEGYGYTF

J gene: TRBJ1-1
clone size: -
V gene: TRBV7-9
CDR3 protein: CASSRDILAFF

J gene: TRBJ1-5
clone size: -
V gene: TRBV5-1
CDR3 protein: CASSLGGGAGQPQHF